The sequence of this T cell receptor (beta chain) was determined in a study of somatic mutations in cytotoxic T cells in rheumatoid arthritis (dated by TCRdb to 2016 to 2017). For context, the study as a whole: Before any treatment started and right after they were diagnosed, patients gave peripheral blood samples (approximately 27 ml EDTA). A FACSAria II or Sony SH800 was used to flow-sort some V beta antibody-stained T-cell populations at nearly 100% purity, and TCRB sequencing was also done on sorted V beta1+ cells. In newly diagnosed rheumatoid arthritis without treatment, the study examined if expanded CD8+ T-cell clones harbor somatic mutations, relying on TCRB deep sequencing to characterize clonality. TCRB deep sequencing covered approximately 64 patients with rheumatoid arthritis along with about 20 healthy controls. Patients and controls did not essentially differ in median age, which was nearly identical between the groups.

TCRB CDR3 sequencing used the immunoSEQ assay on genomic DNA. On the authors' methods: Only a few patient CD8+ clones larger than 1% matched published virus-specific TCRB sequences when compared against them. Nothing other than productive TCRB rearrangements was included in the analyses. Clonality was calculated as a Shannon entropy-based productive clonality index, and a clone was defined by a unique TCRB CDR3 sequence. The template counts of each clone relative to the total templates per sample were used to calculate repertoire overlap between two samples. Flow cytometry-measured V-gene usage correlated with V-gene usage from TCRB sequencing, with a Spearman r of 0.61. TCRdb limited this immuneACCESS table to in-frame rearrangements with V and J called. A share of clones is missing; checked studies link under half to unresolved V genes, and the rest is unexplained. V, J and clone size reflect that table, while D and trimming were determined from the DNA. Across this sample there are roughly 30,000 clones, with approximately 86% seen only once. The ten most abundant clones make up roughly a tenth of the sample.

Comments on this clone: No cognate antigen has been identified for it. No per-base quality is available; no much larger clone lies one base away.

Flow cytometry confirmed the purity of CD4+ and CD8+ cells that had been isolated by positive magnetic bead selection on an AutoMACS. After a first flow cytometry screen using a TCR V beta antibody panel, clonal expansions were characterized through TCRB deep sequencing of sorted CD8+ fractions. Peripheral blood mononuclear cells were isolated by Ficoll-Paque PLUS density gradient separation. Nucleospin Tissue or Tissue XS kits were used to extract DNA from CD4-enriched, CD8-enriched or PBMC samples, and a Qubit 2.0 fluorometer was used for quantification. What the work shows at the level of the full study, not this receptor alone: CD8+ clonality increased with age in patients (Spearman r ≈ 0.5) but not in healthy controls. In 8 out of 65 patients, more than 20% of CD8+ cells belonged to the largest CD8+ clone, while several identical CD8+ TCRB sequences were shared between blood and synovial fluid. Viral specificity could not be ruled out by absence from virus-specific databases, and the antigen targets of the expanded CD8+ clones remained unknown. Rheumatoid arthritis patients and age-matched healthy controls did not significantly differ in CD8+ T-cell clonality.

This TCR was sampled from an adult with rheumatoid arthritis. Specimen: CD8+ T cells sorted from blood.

The CDR3 reads CATSRDSLASSYGYTF. The sequence in DNA is TGTGCCACCAGCAGAGATAGCCTGGCTTCCTCCTATGGCTACACCTTC. The V and J segments used are TRBV15 and TRBJ1-2, with no D gene named confidently. Its CDR3 holds 16 amino acids, cysteine through phenylalanine. The DNA shown is the 48-base CDR3, in frame from base 1. CDR1 and CDR2 are read off the germline V gene (reference sequence) as LNHNV and YYDKDF. Trimming at the junction amounts to 0 bases on V and 4 bases on J, and the germline ends lie 15 bases apart.